Below, one T cell receptor beta chain is given with its context. The specificity of this receptor is unknown. No base quality information exists; no much larger clone differs at one position. To sequence the TCRbeta CDR3 region, genomic DNA was isolated from the sorted cells. TCRbeta CDR3 regions were sequenced using the immunoSEQ Assay. In its TCRdb copy, this immuneACCESS table keeps in-frame sequences only and misses some clones. Where compared with another copy, unresolved V genes explain less than half of these, and the others have no known cause. The sample data list approximately 74,000 clones, and 90% to 95% of these were observed just once. The ten most abundant clones make up over 4.5% of the sample. Trimming removed 5 bases from V and 3 bases from J, leaving 4 bases between the germline ends. From the germline V gene (reference sequence), CDR1 is PRHDT and CDR2 is FYEKMQ. Including the terminal cysteine and phenylalanine, the CDR3 comprises 12 residues. Only CDR3 DNA remains: 36 bases, in frame from the first base.

The trial excluded patients who had a history of autoimmune disease or were on systemic immunosuppression. In every dose cohort, peripheral blood was drawn for TCR sequencing at baseline, cycle 4 day 1, and cycle 7 day 1. Samples were obtained from an open-label, multicenter, first-in-human phase I dose-escalation trial of ivuxolimab. Adults with locally advanced or metastatic head and neck squamous cell, hepatocellular, melanoma or renal cell carcinoma were enrolled in the trial. Before TCR sequencing, CD4+ T cells and CD8+ T cells were sorted from peripheral blood as separate populations. This specimen comes from a study of OX40 agonist ivuxolimab in advanced cancers. Study-wide context: Ivuxolimab was an agonistic, fully human IgG2 monoclonal antibody directed against OX40 (CD134), a costimulatory receptor. Intravenous ivuxolimab was administered to patients every 2 weeks at six dose levels: 0.01, 0.1, 0.3, 1.5, 3 and 10 mg/kg. Of the roughly 51 patients in dose escalation, about 20 had hepatocellular carcinoma, some 15 had melanoma, 9 had renal cell carcinoma and 9 had head and neck cancer. In the dose-escalation cohort, 70% to 85% of patients were male, and the mean age was roughly 56 years with a range of roughly 23 to 79. Patients were allowed to have had prior anti-PD-1, anti-PD-L1 or anti-CTLA-4 therapy, and around 40% of the dose-escalation patients had previously received checkpoint inhibitors. Partial responses were achieved by three dose-escalation patients, of whom one had hepatocellular carcinoma and two had cutaneous melanoma. Peripheral TCRbeta sequencing aimed to test whether ivuxolimab altered TCR sequence diversity and caused clonal T-cell expansion. The monotherapy dose-escalation portion (N of about 50 patients) of the phase I ivuxolimab trial is reported in the paper. Summary of the overall study and its limitations: The antigen specificity of the peripheral T cells that underwent clonal expansion was not determined. After ivuxolimab, CD8+ T cells had more expanded clones than CD4+ T cells on average. In partial responders in the 0.1-3.0 mg/kg groups, normalized peripheral clonal expansion was found to be among the lowest, especially among CD8+ T cells. At doses of 0.1 to 3.0 mg/kg, clonal expansion of both CD4+ and CD8+ T cells in blood was seen between baseline and week 6. Low levels of normalized T-cell clonal expansion were also seen in some patients who did not respond.

The sequence links TRBV13 to TRBJ2-2; the D gene is not confidently resolved. This receptor was identified in an adult with an advanced solid tumor such as melanoma, head and neck, liver or kidney cancer. Sequencing used CD4+ or CD8+ T cells sorted from blood, obtained in a trial of the OX40 agonist ivuxolimab. For the CDR3, the sequence is CASSVDTGELFF. The DNA reads as follows: TGTGCCAGCAGCGTAGACACCGGGGAGCTGTTTTTT.